One sample yielded the 27 T cell receptor beta chains listed below, sequenced in a study of control samples from healthy donors and cancer patients. Clones were read by immunoSEQ multiplex PCR, and TCRdb kept only the in-frame ones, dropping some. The data contain some 130,000 clones, 75% to 95% of them seen just once; the ten biggest clones take up 2% to 2.5%. The material sequenced was blood. Source of these receptors: a man aged 18-30 years in good health.

The rearrangement joins TRBV9 to TRBJ1-4; the D gene is possibly TRBD1 (5 bases). This CDR3 is built from 16 residues. Germline V gives CDR1 SGDLS, CDR2 YYNGEE. The V end was cut by 4 bases, the J end by 7 bases, with 20 bases between. CDR3 in amino acids: CASSYSGGALGEKLFF. The CDR3 DNA is TGTGCCAGCAGCTACTCCGGTGGGGCCTTGGGTGAAAAACTGTTTTTT.

V is TRBV6-5 and J is TRBJ1-1; TRBD1 aligns across 8 bases. The CDR3 runs 15 residues. With V trimmed by 6 bases and J by 1 base, 7 bases remained unmatched. Germline CDR1 is MNHEY and CDR2 is SVGAGI. CDR3 sequence reads: CASSSGTGANTEAFF. CDR3 nucleotides: TGTGCCAGCAGCTCCGGGACAGGTGCGAACACTGAAGCTTTCTTT.

The chain uses TRBV7-9 and TRBJ1-2; D is uncertain. Trimming cost V 4 bases and J 3 bases, with 9 bases left between them. Per germline, CDR1 SEHNR and CDR2 FQNEAQ (reference sequence). The CDR3 is 13 residues long. CDR3 DNA: TGTGCCAGCAGCTCTCCCACTTACTATGGCTACACCTTC. It specifies CASSSPTYYGYTF. The whole variable domain, remainder taken from reference TRBV7-9 and TRBJ1-2, is DTGVSQNPRHKITKRGQNVTFRCDPISEHNRLYWYRQTLGQGPEFLTYFQNEAQLEKSRLLSDRFSAERPKGSFSTLEIQRTEQGDSAMYLCASSSPTYYGYTFGSGTRLTVV.

The rearrangement uses TRBV13 and TRBJ1-3; 7 nucleotides align to TRBD1. With V trimmed by 3 bases and J by 2 bases, 1 base remained unmatched. Germline V lookup: CDR1 PRHDT, CDR2 FYEKMQ (reference sequence). The CDR3 loop spans 14 amino acids. CDR3 region: CASSFGTAGNTIYF. CDR3 coding DNA: TGTGCCAGCAGCTTTGGGACAGCTGGAAACACCATATATTTT.

The chain is built from TRBV5-4 and TRBJ1-1; no reliable D call. Between the trimmed V and J ends, which lost 4 bases and 4 bases, there was a span of 14 bases. The length of the CDR3 is 14 residues. The germline CDR1 and CDR2 sequences are SGHNT and YYREEE (reference sequence). The DNA for the CDR3 is TGTGCCAGCAGCAATCCGAAGGAGGCCACTGAAGCTTTCTTT. It yields the protein CASSNPKEATEAFF.

The chain carries TRBV6-4 and TRBJ2-1, with TRBD2 matching 13 bases. V lost 4 bases, J lost 7 bases, and 1 base stayed unmatched. The germline gives CDR1 MRHNA, CDR2 SNTAGT. The CDR3 spans 14 residues. This CDR3 reads CASSGLAGGNEQFF. In DNA, the CDR3 is TGTGCCAGCAGTGGACTAGCGGGAGGTAATGAGCAGTTCTTC.

The chain is built from TRBV4-1 and TRBJ2-5; perhaps TRBD2 as D (5 bases). Germline assignment: CDR1 MGHRA and CDR2 YSYEKL. Trimming removed 2 bases from V and 2 bases from J, with 9 bases in between. This CDR3 is 14 amino acids long. The CDR3 loop reads CASSQKLAQETQYF. The CDR3 nucleotides are TGCGCCAGCAGCCAAAAGCTAGCACAAGAGACCCAGTACTTC.

The gene calls are TRBV6-5 and TRBJ2-4; TRBD1 or TRBD2 may be the D gene (6 bases each). V was shortened by 4 bases and J by 8 bases, with 15 bases between the two germline ends. The V gene's germline CDR1 is MNHEY and CDR2 SVGAGI. The CDR3 length is 14 residues. CDR3 in amino acids: CASSSEGGWDIQYF. The DNA for the CDR3 is TGTGCCAGCAGTTCCGAAGGGGGGTGGGACATTCAGTACTTC.

Only a few counts were recorded for this clone. The CDR3 region has the DNA TGTGCCAGCAGCTTAGGGGATCAGCCCCAGCATTTT. Amino acid sequence: CASSLGDQPQHF. This sequence joins TRBV7-9 and TRBJ1-5; D gene unclear. Trimming shortened V by 1 base and J by 5 bases, and 3 bases separated the two germline ends. The germline V gene encodes CDR1 SEHNR and CDR2 FQNEAQ (reference sequence). The CDR3 loop spans 12 amino acids.

This chain links TRBV21-1 with TRBJ2-7. TRBV21-1 is reported as a pseudogene. The CDR3 spans 8 residues. CDR3 loop: CASENRYF. CDR3 DNA: TGTGCCAGCGAAAACCGGTACTTC.

The chain is built from TRBV7-9 and TRBJ1-2; D is undetermined. This CDR3 spans 13 amino acids. The germline V gene encodes CDR1 SEHNR and CDR2 FQNEAQ (reference sequence). V shed 2 bases and J shed 8 bases, with 12 bases lying between them. The CDR3 sequence is CASSLTGPDGYTF. The CDR3 nucleotides read TGTGCCAGCAGCTTAACGGGCCCGGACGGCTACACCTTC.

The V gene is TRBV12-3 or TRBV12-4, the J gene TRBJ1-5; the D is unclear. V lost 6 bases and J 5 bases, leaving 11 bases between the germline ends. The CDR3 is 13 residues long. The CDR3 DNA sequence: TGTGCCAGCAGCTCCGCACCGGATCAGCCCCAGCATTTT. Its translation: CASSSAPDQPQHF.

This clone was picked up many times. The same CDR3 can be traced to other DNA sequences in this sample. This chain links TRBV9 with TRBJ1-4; tentatively, D is TRBD1 (5 bases). The CDR3 consists of 14 residues. CDR1 and CDR2 (germline): SGDLS, YYNGEE. V lost 4 bases, J lost 6 bases, and 13 bases lay in between. This CDR3 is CASSRTGAHEKLFF. In nucleotides, the CDR3 is TGTGCCAGCAGCCGAACAGGTGCTCATGAAAAACTGTTTTTT. Looking up the rest from reference TRBV9 and TRBJ1-4 gives the full variable domain: DSGVTQTPKHLITATGQRVTLRCSPRSGDLSVYWYQQSLDQGLQFLIQYYNGEERAKGNILERFSAQQFPDLHSELNLSSLELGDSALYFCASSRTGAHEKLFFGSGTQLSVL.

This chain links TRBV7-9 with TRBJ2-7, with 7 bases matching TRBD2. The V and J ends lost 8 bases and 0 bases, in that order; junction bases with no gene match: 4. Germline V gene lookup returns CDR1 SEHNR and CDR2 FQNEAQ (reference sequence). This CDR3 comprises 13 residues. Written as DNA, the CDR3 is TGTGCCAGCTCGGGCGGGAGCTCCTACGAGCAGTACGTC. This sequence encodes CASSGGSSYEQYV.

This chain links TRBV2 with TRBJ2-7; 8 bases fit TRBD1. The CDR3 covers 14 residues. With V trimmed by 2 bases and J by 0 bases, 0 bases remained unmatched. Germline V CDR1 and CDR2: SNHLY, FYNNEI. Here the CDR3 reads CASSEQGASYEQYF. Here the CDR3 DNA reads TGTGCCAGCAGTGAACAGGGGGCCTCCTACGAGCAGTACTTC.

This clone was counted only a few times. The chain couples TRBV7-3 to TRBJ2-2; possibly TRBD1 for D (5 bases). Per the germline V gene, CDR1 is SGHTA and CDR2 is FQGTGA. The CDR3 spans 15 residues. The ends were cut back, 0 bases at V and 6 bases at J, with 11 bases in the middle. DNA for the CDR3: TGTGCCAGCAGCTTAACGTTAAAGGGGTCCGGGGAGCTGTTTTTT. Protein sequence: CASSLTLKGSGELFF.

The chain employs TRBV11-2 and TRBJ2-3, with D perhaps matching TRBD1 (5 bases). The CDR3 covers 17 residues. CDR1 SGHAT and CDR2 FQNNGV come from the germline V gene. Deletions cut 1 base from V and 0 bases from J, with 14 bases between. CDR3 sequence: CASSLGQGPLSTDTQYF. The CDR3 DNA follows: TGTGCCAGCAGCTTAGGGCAGGGTCCTCTGAGCACAGATACGCAGTATTTT.

The chain has TRBV11-3 and TRBJ2-3; the D call may be TRBD1 or TRBD2 (5 bases each). Germline V lookup: CDR1 SGHNT, CDR2 YENEEA. The V end lost 3 bases, the J end lost 4 bases, and 11 bases lay between the germline ends. This CDR3 contains 14 residues. The CDR3 nucleotides read TGTGCCAGCAGCTTCTCGCGAGGGGCAGATACGCAGTATTTT. Its protein is CASSFSRGADTQYF.

The genes are TRBV4-1 and TRBJ2-5; 9 positions match TRBD2. CDR3 length equals 17 residues. The V gene end was trimmed by 1 base and the J gene end by 0 bases; junction bases not matched to a gene: 6. Germline values: CDR1 MGHRA, CDR2 YSYEKL. The DNA of the CDR3 is TGCGCCAGCAGCCAAGGAGAGACTAGCGGACACCAAGAGACCCAGTACTTC. Translating it yields CASSQGETSGHQETQYF.

The chain carries TRBV4-2 and TRBJ1-4, with TRBD1 identical over 8 bases. Germline trimming cut 4 bases from V and 6 bases from J; bases unmatched to any gene: 10. The germline V gene encodes CDR1 LGHNA and CDR2 YNFKEQ. The CDR3 covers 16 residues. The CDR3 protein is CASSRSSGTGDEKLFF. DNA of the CDR3: TGTGCCAGCAGCCGATCCTCCGGGACAGGAGATGAAAAACTGTTTTTT.

V and J are TRBV29-1 and TRBJ2-1, with D perhaps given as TRBD1 or TRBD2 (5 bases each). Germline V CDR1 and CDR2: SQVTM, ANQGSEA. The CDR3 totals 11 residues. Between the trimmed V and J ends, which lost 6 bases and 10 bases, there was a span of 13 bases. The CDR3 DNA follows: TGCAGCGTCGCTGGGGGTGGCGAGCAGTTCTTC. This codes for CSVAGGGEQFF.

V usage is TRBV5-4 and J usage is TRBJ2-3; D remains unclear. V was trimmed by 4 bases and J by 2 bases, leaving 5 bases between them. The CDR3 totals 12 residues. Germline CDR1 and CDR2: SGHNT and YYREEE (reference sequence). The CDR3 coding sequence is TGTGCCAGCAGCCCCCACACAGATACGCAGTATTTT. Protein product: CASSPHTDTQYF.

The chain carries TRBV15 and TRBJ1-5, with D hard to call. Per germline, CDR1 LNHNV and CDR2 YYDKDF (reference sequence). The ends were cut back, 0 bases at V and 0 bases at J, with 9 bases in the middle. The CDR3 totals 16 residues. The CDR3 loop reads CATSRDREYSNQPQHF. CDR3 DNA sequence: TGTGCCACCAGCAGAGATCGTGAATATAGCAATCAGCCCCAGCATTTT.

This chain joins TRBV6-5 and TRBJ2-7; TRBD1 aligns across 11 bases. This CDR3 is built from 14 residues. Germline V gene data show CDR1 as MNHEY and CDR2 as SVGAGI. The V segment lost 0 bases and the J segment 7 bases; nucleotides outside the gene matches: 2. The chain's CDR3 is CASSYSDRGQEQYV. The CDR3 nucleotides are TGTGCCAGCAGTTACTCGGACAGGGGGCAAGAGCAGTACGTC.

The chain carries TRBV7-9 and TRBJ2-1; 7 positions agree with TRBD2. CDR3 length: 16 residues. Unmatched junction bases numbered 7, after V lost 5 bases and J lost 0 bases. Germline V gene data show CDR1 as SEHNR and CDR2 as FQNEAQ (reference sequence). CDR3 amino acids: CASSGSGMGSYNEQFF. CDR3 coding DNA: TGTGCCAGCAGCGGGAGCGGGATGGGCTCCTACAATGAGCAGTTCTTC.

This clone was seen a single time. The genes are TRBV6-2 or TRBV6-3 and TRBJ2-3, with 11 nucleotides matching TRBD2. The germline CDR1 and CDR2 sequences are MNHEY and SVGEGT. CDR3 length: 15 residues. The V gene end was trimmed by 6 bases and the J gene end by 4 bases; junction bases not matched to a gene: 6. The CDR3 DNA follows: TGTGCCAGCAGCTCACTAGCGGGAGTCGCAGATACGCAGTATTTT. This encodes CASSSLAGVADTQYF.

Turning to this clone: Other DNA sequences in the same sample also yield this CDR3. The chain links TRBV9 to TRBJ2-1, with D perhaps TRBD2 (6 bases). Trimming pared 2 bases from V and 0 bases from J, leaving 12 bases between. The CDR3 runs to 16 residues. The germline CDR1 and CDR2 sequences are SGDLS and YYNGEE. The CDR3 DNA sequence: TGTGCCAGCAGCGTGGGGGGACTCAGCTCCTACAATGAGCAGTTCTTC. Its protein product is CASSVGGLSSYNEQFF. Full variable domain (rest looked up from reference TRBV9 and TRBJ2-1): DSGVTQTPKHLITATGQRVTLRCSPRSGDLSVYWYQQSLDQGLQFLIQYYNGEERAKGNILERFSAQQFPDLHSELNLSSLELGDSALYFCASSVGGLSSYNEQFFGPGTRLTVL.